This T cell receptor (beta chain) was recorded in a study of vaccination and CD4 T cells after COVID-19. Overall study context: The cells in question were stimulated using overlapping spike peptides derived from SARS-CoV-2, HCoV-NL63, HCoV-OC43 and HCoV-229E.

The Oncomine TCR Beta short-read assay sequenced DNA from cultured CD4+ T cells. Genomic DNA from cultured CD4+ T cells was extracted. TCRdb called the PCR reads again in MiXCR, with one record for every CDR3 protein. The sample has around 9,100 distinct CDR3 sequences, around 35% seen once. The CDR3 totals 16 residues. V was shortened by 1 base and J by 0 bases, with 11 bases between the two germline ends. Germline V gives CDR1 SGHKS, CDR2 YYEKEE (reference sequence). Note on this clonotype: Its antigen is not identified.

The treatment was: 10-day PBMC culture with coronavirus spike peptide pools or control peptides (ViraFEST assay). Researchers collected the unexposed donor's CD4+ T cells before the COVID-19 pandemic (2011-2018). The source of this sequence is a human donor in good health. The rearrangement uses TRBV5-5 and TRBJ1-5, with no clear D. Sequencing used CD4+ T cells from blood, cultured in vitro. The CDR3 DNA sequence: TGTGCCAGCAGCTTGTTAGCGGGGATTAGCAATCAGCCCCAGCATTTT. Amino acids: CASSLLAGISNQPQHF.